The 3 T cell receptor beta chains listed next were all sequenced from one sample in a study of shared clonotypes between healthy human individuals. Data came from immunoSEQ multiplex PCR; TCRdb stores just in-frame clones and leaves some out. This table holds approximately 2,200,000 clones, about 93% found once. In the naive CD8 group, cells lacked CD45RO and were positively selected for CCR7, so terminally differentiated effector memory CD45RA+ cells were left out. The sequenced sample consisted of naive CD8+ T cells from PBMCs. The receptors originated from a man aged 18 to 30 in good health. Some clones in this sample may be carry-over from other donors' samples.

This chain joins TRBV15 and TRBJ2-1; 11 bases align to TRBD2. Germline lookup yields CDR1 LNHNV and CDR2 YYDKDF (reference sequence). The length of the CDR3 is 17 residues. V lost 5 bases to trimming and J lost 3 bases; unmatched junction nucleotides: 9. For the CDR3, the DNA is TGTGCCACCAGCGTAACACCGACTAGCGGGATCTACAATGAGCAGTTCTTC. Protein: CATSVTPTSGIYNEQFF.

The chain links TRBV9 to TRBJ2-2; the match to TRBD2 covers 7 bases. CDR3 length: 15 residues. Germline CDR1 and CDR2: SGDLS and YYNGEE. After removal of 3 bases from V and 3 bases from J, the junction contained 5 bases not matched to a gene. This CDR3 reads CASSARDYDTGELFF. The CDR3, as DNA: TGTGCCAGCAGCGCCCGGGACTACGACACCGGGGAGCTGTTTTTT.

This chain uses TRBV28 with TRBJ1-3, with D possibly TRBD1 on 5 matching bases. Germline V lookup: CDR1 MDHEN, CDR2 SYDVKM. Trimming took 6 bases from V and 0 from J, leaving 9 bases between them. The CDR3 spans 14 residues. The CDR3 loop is CASSLDTSGNTIYF. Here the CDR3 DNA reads TGTGCCAGCAGCCTGGACACCTCTGGAAACACCATATATTTT.